This T cell receptor (beta chain) was recorded in a study of graft-versus-host responses after intestinal transplantation. Turning to this clone: The antigen is unknown.

After removal of 2 bases from V and 14 bases from J, the junction contained 9 bases not matched to a gene. The length of the CDR3 is 14 residues. CDR1 GTSNPN and CDR2 SVGIG come from the germline V gene (reference sequence). Some clones are missing from TCRdb's copy, which holds only in-frame ones; the method was immunoSEQ multiplex PCR. The sample has some 88,000 clones, about 93% seen once. Study-level points and caveats: Some GvH clones appeared in ileal mucosa or blood before recipient bone marrow.

Sequenced here: unstimulated CD8+ T cells sorted from spleen or lymph node cells, sampled before intestinal transplant. V and J are TRBV30 and TRBJ1-6; 10 positions agree with TRBD1. The clonotype originates from a human donor who received an intestinal transplant. The CDR3 DNA reads TGTGCCTGGAGTCCGGGACAGGGGCCTGTCACCCTCCACTTT. Its translation is CAWSPGQGPVTLHF.